The 30 T cell receptor beta chains below were found in one sample sequenced in a study of shared T cell receptors in the human thymus. Clones were read by immunoSEQ multiplex PCR, and TCRdb kept only the in-frame ones, dropping some. Of some 760,000 clones listed, 80% to 90% are singletons. These same data were also listed under a study on human thymus T cells.

Material: thymocytes. These TCRs come from a girl in the first two years of life with a congenital heart defect.

The chain is built from TRBV13 and TRBJ1-3; 7 bases map to TRBD1. The CDR3 is 15 amino acids. The ends lost 5 bases at V and 2 bases at J; junction bases unmatched: 6. Germline loops: CDR1 PRHDT, CDR2 FYEKMQ (reference sequence). The CDR3: CASSQPTGPGNTIYF. Here the CDR3 DNA reads TGTGCCAGCAGCCAACCGACAGGGCCTGGAAACACCATATATTTT.

This clone has only one observation. V is TRBV5-6 and J is TRBJ1-3, with 7 bases fitting TRBD1. The CDR3 length is 14 residues. Germline assignment: CDR1 SGHDT and CDR2 YYEEEE. With 3 bases clipped from V and 4 bases from J, the junction kept 4 bases outside the gene matches. CDR3 residues: CASSSPGQGNTIYF. In DNA form, the CDR3 reads TGTGCCAGCAGCTCTCCGGGACAGGGAAACACCATATATTTT.

The chain links TRBV5-1 to TRBJ2-7; 8 bases map to TRBD2. The CDR3 covers 15 residues. The V gene end was trimmed by 1 base and the J gene end by 2 bases; junction bases not matched to a gene: 5. The germline CDR1 and CDR2 sequences are SGHRS and YFSETQ. The CDR3 DNA sequence: TGCGCCAGCAGCTTGCTGCGGGGGGCGGCCTACGAGCAGTACTTC. This codes for CASSLLRGAAYEQYF.

The chain is built from TRBV15 and TRBJ1-4; perhaps TRBD1 as D (5 bases). Germline V gene lookup returns CDR1 LNHNV and CDR2 YYDKDF (reference sequence). Trimming shortened V by 3 bases and J by 4 bases, and 15 bases separated the two germline ends. The CDR3 loop spans 16 amino acids. The CDR3 nucleotides are TGTGCCACCAGCAGCCACGACAGCGGGTTTAATGAAAAACTGTTTTTT. Translated, it gives CATSSHDSGFNEKLFF.

This chain connects TRBV9 to TRBJ2-1; the match to TRBD2 covers 8 bases. J was trimmed by 0 bases and V by 3 bases; bases with no gene match: 11. This CDR3 contains 18 residues. Germline loops: CDR1 SGDLS, CDR2 YYNGEE. This chain's CDR3 is CASSGSKAGAFSYNEQFF. The CDR3 nucleotides read TGTGCCAGCAGCGGATCGAAAGCGGGGGCCTTCTCCTACAATGAGCAGTTCTTC. Together with reference TRBV9 and TRBJ2-1, the CDR3 gives the full variable domain: DSGVTQTPKHLITATGQRVTLRCSPRSGDLSVYWYQQSLDQGLQFLIQYYNGEERAKGNILERFSAQQFPDLHSELNLSSLELGDSALYFCASSGSKAGAFSYNEQFFGPGTRLTVL.

V gene TRBV19 combines with J gene TRBJ1-5, with a tentative D call TRBD1 (6 bases). Per the germline V gene, CDR1 is LNHDA and CDR2 is SQIVND (reference sequence). Trimming took off 5 bases at V and 0 bases at J, with 20 bases between the two ends. This CDR3 has 18 residues. This chain's CDR3 is CASSAYPGAHYSNQPQHF. The CDR3, as DNA: TGTGCCAGTAGTGCCTACCCAGGGGCTCATTATAGCAATCAGCCCCAGCATTTT.

CDR3 protein: CASSPGLHPETQYF. CDR3 DNA sequence: TGTGCCAGCTCACCAGGACTCCACCCAGAGACCCAGTACTTC. This rearrangement joins TRBV18 to TRBJ2-5; D is possibly TRBD2 (5 bases). The CDR3 is 14 amino acids. Germline V lookup: CDR1 KGHSH, CDR2 LQKENI. With 2 bases removed from V and 4 bases from J, the gap between germline ends came to 11 bases.

This chain joins TRBV12-5 and TRBJ1-2; D unclear. The CDR3 runs to 15 residues. V was pared by 7 bases and J by 0 bases, with 15 bases between. Germline CDR1 reads LGHNT; CDR2 reads FRNRAP. The chain's CDR3 is CASAAGPEPNYGYTF. The CDR3 DNA reads as TGTGCTAGTGCGGCAGGTCCTGAGCCTAACTATGGCTACACCTTC.

The V gene is TRBV9, the J gene TRBJ1-3, with D tentatively TRBD1 (5 bases). Deletions cut 3 bases from V and 0 bases from J, with 13 bases between. CDR3 size: 16 residues. CDR1 is SGDLS, CDR2 YYNGEE, per germline. The CDR3 reads CASSAQDPHSGNTIYF. The DNA for the CDR3 is TGTGCCAGCAGCGCACAGGACCCCCACTCTGGAAACACCATATATTTT.

The rearrangement uses TRBV11-2 and TRBJ1-2; D might be TRBD1 (5 bases). The V end lost 2 bases, the J end lost 2 bases, and 6 bases lay between the germline ends. This CDR3 is built from 13 residues. Germline assignment: CDR1 SGHAT and CDR2 FQNNGV. The DNA for the CDR3 is TGTGCCAGCAGCTTAAGACAGAACTATGGCTACACCTTC. Protein sequence: CASSLRQNYGYTF.

This chain connects TRBV5-6 to TRBJ1-1; D remains ambiguous. V dropped 0 bases and J dropped 10 bases, with 13 bases sitting between them. Germline assignment: CDR1 SGHDT and CDR2 YYEEEE. This CDR3 spans 13 amino acids. The CDR3, as DNA: TGTGCCAGCAGCTTGGACAGCCAATTTGGAGCTTTCTTT. Translation gives CASSLDSQFGAFF.

The J gene is TRBJ2-7, the V gene TRBV7-9, with TRBD2 identical over 13 bases. The CDR3 has 17 residues. Germline CDR1 SEHNR, CDR2 FQNEAQ (reference sequence). J lost 7 bases, V lost 3 bases, and 12 bases had no gene match. The CDR3 region is CASSFSPGLAGVKEQYF. CDR3 DNA sequence: TGTGCCAGCAGCTTCTCACCTGGACTAGCGGGGGTCAAAGAGCAGTACTTC.

The chain carries TRBV7-9 and TRBJ2-7; 7 nucleotides agree with TRBD2. Unmatched junction bases numbered 5, after V lost 3 bases and J lost 3 bases. This CDR3 has 14 residues. Germline V CDR1 and CDR2: SEHNR, FQNEAQ (reference sequence). For the CDR3, the DNA is TGTGCCAGCAGCTTGGGGCAGCGGGACTACGAGCAGTACTTC. This codes for CASSLGQRDYEQYF.

The chain couples TRBV6-7 to TRBJ2-2, with a tentative D call TRBD2 (6 bases). TRBV6-7 is given ORF status, its function remaining uncertain. The CDR3 runs 18 residues. Trimming took off 0 bases at V and 6 bases at J, with 20 bases between the two ends. CDR3 protein: CASSYSLGFPPGAGELFF. The CDR3, as DNA: TGTGCCAGCAGTTACTCGCTGGGGTTTCCCCCGGGGGCCGGGGAGCTGTTTTTT.

The V and J genes are TRBV28 and TRBJ2-1; 12 bases match TRBD2. The CDR3 contains 17 residues. V was clipped by 3 bases and J by 3 bases; unmatched bases: 6. Germline lookup yields CDR1 MDHEN and CDR2 SYDVKM. This chain's CDR3 is CASSFRTSGDYYNEQFF. DNA for the CDR3: TGTGCCAGCAGTTTTCGGACTAGCGGGGATTACTACAATGAGCAGTTCTTC. The full variable domain, with the rest looked up from reference TRBV28 and TRBJ2-1, is DVKVTQSSRYLVKRTGEKVFLECVQDMDHENMFWYRQDPGLGLRLIYFSYDVKMKEKGDIPEGYSVSREKKERFSLILESASTNQTSMYLCASSFRTSGDYYNEQFFGPGTRLTVL.

V gene TRBV7-2 combines with J gene TRBJ1-5; the match to TRBD1 covers 7 bases. Germline CDR1 and CDR2: SGHTA and FQGNSA. V lost 1 base, J lost 6 bases, and 9 bases stayed unmatched. CDR3 length: 16 residues. CDR3 sequence (DNA): TGTGCCAGCAGCTTAGTAGGTGCAGGGGACAGTCAGCCCCAGCATTTT. Protein: CASSLVGAGDSQPQHF.

This sequence joins TRBV18 and TRBJ1-6, with D unclear. Between the trimmed V and J ends, which lost 2 bases and 7 bases, there was a span of 3 bases. This CDR3 is 12 amino acids long. Germline V CDR1 and CDR2: KGHSH, LQKENI. The CDR3 reads CASSPTNSPLHF. The CDR3 region has the DNA TGTGCCAGCTCACCAACAAATTCACCCCTCCACTTT.

The rearrangement links TRBV2 to TRBJ2-3; 8 nucleotides match TRBD2. Trimming at V came to 6 bases and at J to 0 bases, leaving 14 bases not matched to a gene. Germline CDR1 SNHLY, CDR2 FYNNEI. The CDR3 sequence is 18 residues long. CDR3 sequence reads: CASRRIERGSASTDTQYF. The CDR3 DNA follows: TGTGCCAGCAGGAGGATCGAGCGGGGGAGTGCTAGCACAGATACGCAGTATTTT.

There are a few counts of this clone. The chain's CDR3 is CAISTGRPGSPLHF. Written as DNA, the CDR3 is TGTGCCATCAGTACAGGGCGGCCGGGGTCACCCCTCCACTTT. The chain links TRBV10-3 to TRBJ1-6; D may be TRBD1 (6 bases). This CDR3 is built from 14 residues. Per germline, CDR1 ENHRY and CDR2 SYGVKD. V lost 5 bases and J 10 bases, leaving 15 bases between the germline ends.

This clone occurred once. The V gene is TRBV21-1, the J gene TRBJ1-3; the D call TRBD1 from the table was never checked on the DNA. TRBV21-1 is designated a pseudogene. The CDR3 is 15 residues long. Here the CDR3 reads CASIPTGGSGNTIYF. In nucleotides, the CDR3 is TGTGCCAGCATCCCTACAGGGGGCTCTGGAAACACCATATATTTT.

CDR3 protein: CASSKRDSEGYEQYF. CDR3 DNA sequence: TGTGCCAGCAGCAAACGGGACTCCGAAGGGTACGAGCAGTACTTC. The V and J genes are TRBV7-2 and TRBJ2-7, with D tentatively TRBD2 (6 bases). Germline V gene lookup returns CDR1 SGHTA and CDR2 FQGNSA. Trimming took off 5 bases at V and 4 bases at J, with 18 bases between the two ends. The CDR3 has 15 amino acids.

The V call is TRBV18, the J call TRBJ2-1; TRBD2 might be the D (6 bases). There are 14 residues in the CDR3. The germline V and J ends were trimmed by 6 bases and 3 bases, with 12 bases remaining between them. Germline V gene data show CDR1 as KGHSH and CDR2 as LQKENI. In DNA form, the CDR3 reads TGTGCCAGCTCTTCGACGGGACTCTACAATGAGCAGTTCTTC. Protein sequence: CASSSTGLYNEQFF.

The V gene is TRBV29-1, the J gene TRBJ1-2, with TRBD1 identical over 8 bases. There are 14 residues in the CDR3. J lost 1 base, V lost 7 bases, and 8 bases had no gene match. Germline V gene data show CDR1 as SQVTM and CDR2 as ANQGSEA. In DNA, the CDR3 is TGCAGCGCCCTAAACAGGGGGGTTAACTATGGCTACACCTTC. This codes for CSALNRGVNYGYTF.

A note on this clone: In the same sample, other DNA sequences code for this CDR3. V usage is TRBV5-1 and J usage is TRBJ2-3; the D is unclear. V gave up 3 bases and J gave up 3 bases, with 2 bases separating them. The CDR3 runs 11 residues. Germline values: CDR1 SGHRS, CDR2 YFSETQ. As DNA, the CDR3 is TGCGCCAGCAGCTCGACAGATACGCAGTATTTT. This sequence encodes CASSSTDTQYF.

This clone was recorded only once. This sequence joins TRBV5-1 and TRBJ1-2; no reliable D call. V shed 4 bases and J shed 2 bases, with 15 bases lying between them. CDR3 length equals 15 residues. Germline V gene data show CDR1 as SGHRS and CDR2 as YFSETQ. The CDR3 DNA reads TGCGCCAGCAGCCCACGTCCCAGGCACAACTATGGCTACACCTTC. Protein: CASSPRPRHNYGYTF.

This rearrangement joins TRBV2 to TRBJ2-3, with 11 bases that match TRBD2. CDR3 size: 15 residues. Germline V lookup: CDR1 SNHLY, CDR2 FYNNEI. With 4 bases clipped from V and 4 bases from J, the junction kept 4 bases outside the gene matches. The CDR3 reads CASSVVAGGADTQYF. In DNA form, the CDR3 reads TGTGCCAGCAGTGTTGTAGCGGGGGGGGCAGATACGCAGTATTTT.

This clone was seen only once. The chain has TRBV9 and TRBJ1-2; D remains ambiguous. Germline V CDR1 and CDR2: SGDLS, YYNGEE. The CDR3 spans 12 residues. Trimming stripped 0 bases from V and 5 bases from J, with 5 bases between. Written as DNA, the CDR3 is TGTGCCAGCAGCGTAGTACAGTATGGCTACACCTTC. It specifies CASSVVQYGYTF.

V gene TRBV14 combines with J gene TRBJ2-5; 12 bases are a match to TRBD2. Germline CDR1 and CDR2: SGHDN and FVKESK. The CDR3 has 18 amino acids. V lost 0 bases, J lost 5 bases, and 10 bases stayed unmatched. DNA for the CDR3: TGTGCCAGCAGCCAAGAAAGGGCTAGCGGGGGGGCAAAGGAGACCCAGTACTTC. Amino acids: CASSQERASGGAKETQYF.

V is TRBV28 and J is TRBJ1-2; D is perhaps TRBD1 (5 bases). CDR1 and CDR2 from the germline V gene are MDHEN and SYDVKM. Between the trimmed V and J ends, which lost 6 bases and 5 bases, there was a span of 28 bases. The CDR3 length is 18 residues. CDR3 amino acids: CASRPLRSGRQTPYGYTF. The CDR3 coding sequence is TGTGCCAGCAGGCCATTAAGGTCCGGGCGACAGACCCCTTATGGCTACACCTTC.

The chain recombines TRBV30 with TRBJ2-7, with D possibly being TRBD2 (6 bases). The V end lost 2 bases, the J end lost 3 bases, and 11 bases lay between the germline ends. This CDR3 comprises 13 residues. Germline V CDR1 and CDR2: GTSNPN, SVGIG (reference sequence). CDR3 DNA: TGTGCCTGGAGTCCGGGACTTAACTACGAGCAGTACTTC. Encoded protein: CAWSPGLNYEQYF.